This T cell receptor beta chain was identified in a study of liver allograft versus peripheral blood T cells. Study information: Repertoires of T cell receptors in transplanted livers were compared with recipients' peripheral blood repertoires.

Using its own MiXCR run on the reads, TCRdb lists one record per CDR3 protein. The profile covers approximately 9,000 distinct CDR3 sequences, with less than 20% appearing a single time and 0.95% to 1.5% taken by the ten largest. General study results and limits: Liver allograft T cell receptor repertoires were reported to differ from peripheral blood repertoires.

Remarks on this clonotype: As yet, its antigen is unknown.

Trimming took 3 bases from V and 4 from J; bases not matched to a gene: 3. There are 15 residues in the CDR3. The receptor's source is a human patient who had a liver transplant. Some T cells may possibly be graft donor cells. This chain connects TRBV12-3 or TRBV12-4 to TRBJ2-3; 11 nucleotides match TRBD2. CDR3 DNA: TGTGCCAGCAGTTTCCTAGCGGGGGGCCCAGATACGCAGTATTTT. This encodes CASSFLAGGPDTQYF.